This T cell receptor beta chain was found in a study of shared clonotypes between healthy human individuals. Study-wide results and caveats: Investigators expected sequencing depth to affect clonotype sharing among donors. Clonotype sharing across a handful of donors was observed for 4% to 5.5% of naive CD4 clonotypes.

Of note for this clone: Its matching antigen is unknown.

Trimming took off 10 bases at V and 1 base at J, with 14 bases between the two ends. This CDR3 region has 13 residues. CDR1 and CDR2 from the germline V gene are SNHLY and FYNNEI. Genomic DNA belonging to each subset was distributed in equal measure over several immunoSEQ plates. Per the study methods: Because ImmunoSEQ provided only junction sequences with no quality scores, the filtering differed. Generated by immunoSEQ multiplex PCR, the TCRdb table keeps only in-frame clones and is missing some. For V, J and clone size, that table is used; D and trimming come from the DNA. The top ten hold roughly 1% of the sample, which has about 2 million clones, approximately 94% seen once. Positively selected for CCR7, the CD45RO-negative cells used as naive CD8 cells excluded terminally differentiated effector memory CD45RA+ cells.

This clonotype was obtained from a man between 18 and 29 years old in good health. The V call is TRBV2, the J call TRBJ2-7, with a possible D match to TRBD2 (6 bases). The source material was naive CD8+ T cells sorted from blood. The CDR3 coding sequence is TGTGCCATCATCCGGGACTCTTCCTACGAGCAGTACTTC. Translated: CAIIRDSSYEQYF.